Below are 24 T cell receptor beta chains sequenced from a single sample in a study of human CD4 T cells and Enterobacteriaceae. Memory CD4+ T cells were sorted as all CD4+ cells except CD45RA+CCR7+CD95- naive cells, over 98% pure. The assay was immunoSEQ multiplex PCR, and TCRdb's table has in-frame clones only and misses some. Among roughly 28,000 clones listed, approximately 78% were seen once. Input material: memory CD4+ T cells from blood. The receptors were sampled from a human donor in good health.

The CDR3 coding sequence is TGTGCCTGGACCCCAGGATACGAGCAGTACTTC. Its translation: CAWTPGYEQYF. The gene calls are TRBV30 and TRBJ2-7; D remains ambiguous. The CDR3 is 11 residues long. Per the germline V gene, CDR1 is GTSNPN and CDR2 is SVGIG (reference sequence). Trimming cost V 4 bases and J 4 bases, with 8 bases left between them. Drawing the rest from reference TRBV30 and TRBJ2-7, the complete variable domain is SQTIHQWPATLVQPVGSPLSLECTVEGTSNPNLYWYRQAAGRGLQLLFYSVGIGQISSEVPQNLSASRPQDRQFILSSKKLLLSDSGFYLCAWTPGYEQYFGPGTRLTVT.

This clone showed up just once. The CDR3 sequence is CASSVGQGIGQPQHF. The DNA of the CDR3 is TGTGCCAGCAGCGTAGGACAGGGGATAGGTCAGCCCCAGCATTTT. J is TRBJ1-5 and V is TRBV9; 8 nucleotides match TRBD1. Germline trimming cut 0 bases from V and 6 bases from J; bases unmatched to any gene: 5. CDR1 SGDLS and CDR2 YYNGEE come from the germline V gene. The CDR3 runs to 15 residues.

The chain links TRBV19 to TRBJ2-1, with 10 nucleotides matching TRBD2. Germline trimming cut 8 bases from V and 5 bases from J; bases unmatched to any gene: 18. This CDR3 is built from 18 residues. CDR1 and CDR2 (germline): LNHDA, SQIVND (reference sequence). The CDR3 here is CASLDLGSASGSHNEQFF. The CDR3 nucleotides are TGTGCCAGTCTTGACTTAGGGTCGGCTAGCGGGAGCCACAATGAGCAGTTCTTC.

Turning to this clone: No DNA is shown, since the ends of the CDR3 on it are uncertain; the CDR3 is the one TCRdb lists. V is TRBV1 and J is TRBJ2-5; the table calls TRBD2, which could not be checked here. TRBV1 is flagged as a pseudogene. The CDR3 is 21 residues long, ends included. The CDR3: CTSSHPRLVVAGGTVRETQYF.

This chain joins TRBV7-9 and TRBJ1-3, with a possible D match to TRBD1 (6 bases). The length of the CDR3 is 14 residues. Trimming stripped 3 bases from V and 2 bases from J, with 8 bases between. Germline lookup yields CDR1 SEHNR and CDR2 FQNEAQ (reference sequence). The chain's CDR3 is CASSLGQTGNTIYF. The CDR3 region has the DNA TGTGCCAGCAGCTTGGGACAAACTGGAAACACCATATATTTT.

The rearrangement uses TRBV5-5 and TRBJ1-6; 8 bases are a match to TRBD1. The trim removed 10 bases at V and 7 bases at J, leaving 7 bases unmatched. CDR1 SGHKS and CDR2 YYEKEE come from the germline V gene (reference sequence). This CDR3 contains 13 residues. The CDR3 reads CAPDRDRNSPLHF. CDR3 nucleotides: TGTGCCCCCGACCGGGACAGGAATTCACCCCTCCACTTT. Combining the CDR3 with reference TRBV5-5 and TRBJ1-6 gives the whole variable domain DAGVTQSPTHLIKTRGQQVTLRCSPISGHKSVSWYQQVLGQGPQFIFQYYEKEERGRGNFPDRFSARQFPNYSSELNVNALLLGDSALYLCAPDRDRNSPLHFGNGTRLTVT.

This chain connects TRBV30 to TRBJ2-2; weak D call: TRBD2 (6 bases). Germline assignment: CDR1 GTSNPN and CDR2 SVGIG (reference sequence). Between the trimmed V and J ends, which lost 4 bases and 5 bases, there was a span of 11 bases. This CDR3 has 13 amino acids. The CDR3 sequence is CAWMPGRTGELFF. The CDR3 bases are TGTGCCTGGATGCCAGGGAGGACCGGGGAGCTGTTTTTT.

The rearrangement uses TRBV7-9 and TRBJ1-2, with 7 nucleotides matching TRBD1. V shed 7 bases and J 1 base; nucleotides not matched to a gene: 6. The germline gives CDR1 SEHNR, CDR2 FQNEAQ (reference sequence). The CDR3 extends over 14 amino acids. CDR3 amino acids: CASNRQGVNYGYTF. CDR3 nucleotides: TGTGCCAGCAATCGGCAGGGGGTTAACTATGGCTACACCTTC.

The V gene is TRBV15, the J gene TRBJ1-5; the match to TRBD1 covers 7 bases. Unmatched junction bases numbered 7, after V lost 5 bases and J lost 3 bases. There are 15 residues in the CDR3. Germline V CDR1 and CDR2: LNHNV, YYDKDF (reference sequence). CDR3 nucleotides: TGTGCCACCAGCCCAGGGGGGTGGGTCAATCAGCCCCAGCATTTT. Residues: CATSPGGWVNQPQHF.

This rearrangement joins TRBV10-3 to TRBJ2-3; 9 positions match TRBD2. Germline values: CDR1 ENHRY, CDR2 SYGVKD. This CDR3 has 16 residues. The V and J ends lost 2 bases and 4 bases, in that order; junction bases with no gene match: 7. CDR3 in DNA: TGTGCCATCAGTGAGGGTGCGGGGGGGCTCTCAGATACGCAGTATTTT. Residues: CAISEGAGGLSDTQYF.

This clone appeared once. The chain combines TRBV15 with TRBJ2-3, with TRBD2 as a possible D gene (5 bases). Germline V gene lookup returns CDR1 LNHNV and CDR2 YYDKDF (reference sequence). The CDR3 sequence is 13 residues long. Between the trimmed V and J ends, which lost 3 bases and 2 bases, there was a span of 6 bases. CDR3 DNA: TGTGCCACCAGCAGGGACTTCACAGATACGCAGTATTTT. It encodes CATSRDFTDTQYF.

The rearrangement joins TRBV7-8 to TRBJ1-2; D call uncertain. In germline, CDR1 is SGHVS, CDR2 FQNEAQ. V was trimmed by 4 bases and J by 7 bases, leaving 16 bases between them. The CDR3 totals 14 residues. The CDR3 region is CASSSPRVSFGYTF. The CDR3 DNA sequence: TGTGCCAGCAGCTCCCCACGGGTCAGCTTTGGCTACACCTTC.

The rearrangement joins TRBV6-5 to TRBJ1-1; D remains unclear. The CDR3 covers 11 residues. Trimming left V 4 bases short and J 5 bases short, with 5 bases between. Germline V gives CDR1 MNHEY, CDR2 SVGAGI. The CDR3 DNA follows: TGTGCCAGCAGTTTGGCAACTGAAGCTTTCTTT. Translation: CASSLATEAFF.

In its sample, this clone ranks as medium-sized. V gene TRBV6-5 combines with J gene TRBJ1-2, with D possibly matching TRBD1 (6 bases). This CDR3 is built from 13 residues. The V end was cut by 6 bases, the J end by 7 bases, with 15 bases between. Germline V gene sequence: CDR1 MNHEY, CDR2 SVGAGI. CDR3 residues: CASSRKQGSGYTF. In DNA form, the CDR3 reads TGTGCCAGCAGCCGAAAGCAGGGGAGTGGCTACACCTTC.

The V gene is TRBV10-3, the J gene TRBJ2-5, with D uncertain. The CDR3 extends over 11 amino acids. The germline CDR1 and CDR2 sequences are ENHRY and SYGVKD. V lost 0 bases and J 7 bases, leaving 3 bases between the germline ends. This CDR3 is CAISESGTQYF. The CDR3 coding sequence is TGTGCCATCAGTGAGTCAGGGACCCAGTACTTC.

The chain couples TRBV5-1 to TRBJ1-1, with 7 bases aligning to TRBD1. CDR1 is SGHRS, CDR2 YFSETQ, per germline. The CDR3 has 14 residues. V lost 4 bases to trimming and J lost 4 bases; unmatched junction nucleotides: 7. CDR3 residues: CASSPGQVGTEAFF. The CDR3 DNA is TGCGCCAGCAGCCCCGGACAGGTGGGCACTGAAGCTTTCTTT. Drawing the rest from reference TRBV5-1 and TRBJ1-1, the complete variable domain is KAGVTQTPRYLIKTRGQQVTLSCSPISGHRSVSWYQQTPGQGLQFLFEYFSETQRNKGNFPGRFSGRQFSNSRSEMNVSTLELGDSALYLCASSPGQVGTEAFFGQGTRLTVV.

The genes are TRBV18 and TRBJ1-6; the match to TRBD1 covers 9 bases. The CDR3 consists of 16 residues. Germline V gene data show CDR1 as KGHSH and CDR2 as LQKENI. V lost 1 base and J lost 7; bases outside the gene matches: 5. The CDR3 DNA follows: TGTGCCAGCTCACCACTTGGACAGGGGCGAAATTCACCCCTCCACTTT. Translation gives CASSPLGQGRNSPLHF.

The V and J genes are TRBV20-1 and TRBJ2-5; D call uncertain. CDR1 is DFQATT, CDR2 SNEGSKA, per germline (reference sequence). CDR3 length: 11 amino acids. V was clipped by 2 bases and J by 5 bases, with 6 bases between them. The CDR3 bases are TGCAGTGCTAGACTCGCTGAGACCCAGTACTTC. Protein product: CSARLAETQYF.

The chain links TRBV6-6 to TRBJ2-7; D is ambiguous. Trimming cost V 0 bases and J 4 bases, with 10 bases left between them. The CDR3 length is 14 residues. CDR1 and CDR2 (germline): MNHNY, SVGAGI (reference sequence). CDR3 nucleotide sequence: TGTGCCAGCAGTTACTCTGGTGAGGCGTACGAGCAGTACTTC. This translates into CASSYSGEAYEQYF.

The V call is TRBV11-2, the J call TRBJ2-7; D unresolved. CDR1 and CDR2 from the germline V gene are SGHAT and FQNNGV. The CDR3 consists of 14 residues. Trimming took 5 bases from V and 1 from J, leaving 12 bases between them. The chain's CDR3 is CASSAPDRSYEQYF. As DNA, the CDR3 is TGTGCCAGCAGCGCCCCCGACCGATCCTACGAGCAGTACTTC.

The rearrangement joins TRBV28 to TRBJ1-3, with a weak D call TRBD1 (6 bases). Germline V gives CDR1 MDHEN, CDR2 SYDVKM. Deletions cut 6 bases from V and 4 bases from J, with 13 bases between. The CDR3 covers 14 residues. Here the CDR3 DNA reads TGTGCCAGCAGAAGGGGGACAACCGGAAACACCATATATTTT. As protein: CASRRGTTGNTIYF.

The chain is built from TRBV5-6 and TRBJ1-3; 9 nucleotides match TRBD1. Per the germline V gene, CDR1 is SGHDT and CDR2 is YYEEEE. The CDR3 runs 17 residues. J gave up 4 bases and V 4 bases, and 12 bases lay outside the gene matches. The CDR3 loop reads CASSRDRVPYSGNTIYF. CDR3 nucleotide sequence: TGTGCCAGCAGCCGGGACAGGGTACCCTACAGCGGAAACACCATATATTTT.

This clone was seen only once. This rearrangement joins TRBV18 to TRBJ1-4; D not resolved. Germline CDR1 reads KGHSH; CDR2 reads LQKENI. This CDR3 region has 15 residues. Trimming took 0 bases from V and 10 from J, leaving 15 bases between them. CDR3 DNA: TGTGCCAGCTCACCACCCTCGGTAGCGGGAGTAAAACTGTTTTTT. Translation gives CASSPPSVAGVKLFF.

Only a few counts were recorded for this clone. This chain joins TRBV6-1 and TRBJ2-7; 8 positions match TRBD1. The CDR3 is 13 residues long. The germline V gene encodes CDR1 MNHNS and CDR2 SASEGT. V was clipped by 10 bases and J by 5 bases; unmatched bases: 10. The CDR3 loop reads CATRQGNPNEQYF. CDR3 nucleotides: TGTGCCACCCGACAGGGGAATCCCAACGAGCAGTACTTC.